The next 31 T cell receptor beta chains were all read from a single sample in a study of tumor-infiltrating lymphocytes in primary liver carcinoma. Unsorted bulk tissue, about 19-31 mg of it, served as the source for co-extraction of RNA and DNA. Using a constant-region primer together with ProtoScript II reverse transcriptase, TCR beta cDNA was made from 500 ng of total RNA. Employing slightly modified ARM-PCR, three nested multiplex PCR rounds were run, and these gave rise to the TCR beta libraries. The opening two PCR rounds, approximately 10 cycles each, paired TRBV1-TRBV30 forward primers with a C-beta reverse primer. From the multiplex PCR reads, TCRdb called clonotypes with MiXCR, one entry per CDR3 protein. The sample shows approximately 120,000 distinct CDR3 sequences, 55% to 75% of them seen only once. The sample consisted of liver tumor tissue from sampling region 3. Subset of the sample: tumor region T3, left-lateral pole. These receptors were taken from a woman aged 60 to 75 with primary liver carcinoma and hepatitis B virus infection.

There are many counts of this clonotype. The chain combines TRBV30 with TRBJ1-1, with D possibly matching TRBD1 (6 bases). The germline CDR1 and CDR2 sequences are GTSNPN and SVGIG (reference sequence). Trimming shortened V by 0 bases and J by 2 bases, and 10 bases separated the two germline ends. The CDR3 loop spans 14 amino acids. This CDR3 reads CAWSVGGGNTEAFF. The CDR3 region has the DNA TGTGCCTGGAGTGTAGGAGGGGGTAACACTGAAGCTTTCTTT. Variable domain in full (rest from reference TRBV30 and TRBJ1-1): SQTIHQWPATLVQPVGSPLSLECTVEGTSNPNLYWYRQAAGRGLQLLFYSVGIGQISSEVPQNLSASRPQDRQFILSSKKLLLSDSGFYLCAWSVGGGNTEAFFGQGTRLTVV.

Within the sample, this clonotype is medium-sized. CDR3: CASSLEFRVETQYF. In nucleotides, the CDR3 is TGTGCCAGCAGCTTAGAGTTCAGGGTTGAGACCCAGTACTTC. The chain links TRBV11-2 to TRBJ2-5; the D gene is possibly TRBD1 (5 bases). V shed 0 bases and J shed 5 bases, with 10 bases lying between them. Germline lookup yields CDR1 SGHAT and CDR2 FQNNGV. This CDR3 spans 14 amino acids.

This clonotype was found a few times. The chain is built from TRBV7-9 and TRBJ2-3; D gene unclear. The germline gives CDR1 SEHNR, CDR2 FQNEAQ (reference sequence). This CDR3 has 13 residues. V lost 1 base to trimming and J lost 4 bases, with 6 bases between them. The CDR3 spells CASSLGGPDTQYF. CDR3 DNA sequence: TGTGCCAGCAGCTTAGGGGGTCCAGATACGCAGTATTTT.

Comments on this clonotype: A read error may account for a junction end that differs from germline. CDR3 loop: CASSFVSQQETQYF. CDR3 in DNA: TGTGCCAGCAGCTTCGTTTCCCAGCAAGAGACCCAGTATTTC. The gene calls are TRBV11-2 and TRBJ2-5; D is unresolved. Germline V CDR1 and CDR2: SGHAT, FQNNGV. This CDR3 has 14 amino acids.

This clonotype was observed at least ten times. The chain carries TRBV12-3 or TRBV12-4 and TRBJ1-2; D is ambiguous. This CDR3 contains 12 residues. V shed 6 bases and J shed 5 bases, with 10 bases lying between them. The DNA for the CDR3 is TGTGCCAGCAGCCCCGTCAGTTATGGCTACACCTTC. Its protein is CASSPVSYGYTF.

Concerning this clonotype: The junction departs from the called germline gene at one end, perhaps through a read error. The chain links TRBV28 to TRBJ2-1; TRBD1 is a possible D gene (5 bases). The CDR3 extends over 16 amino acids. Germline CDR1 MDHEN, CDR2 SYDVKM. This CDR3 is CSSSLRGGRAYNEQFF. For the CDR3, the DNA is TGTTCCAGCAGTTTAAGGGGCGGACGAGCCTACAATGAGCAGTTCTTC.

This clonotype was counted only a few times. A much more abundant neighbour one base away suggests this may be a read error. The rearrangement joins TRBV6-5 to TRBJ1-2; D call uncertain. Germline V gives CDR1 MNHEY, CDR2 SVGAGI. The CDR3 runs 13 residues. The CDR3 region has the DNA TGTGCCGGCAGTTACGAGGTTAACTATGGCTACACCTTC. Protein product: CAGSYEVNYGYTF.

In nucleotides, the CDR3 is TGTGCCAGCAACCTCCTCCGGGGGAGCGATGAGCAGTTCTTC. It is translated as CASNLLRGSDEQFF. The chain joins TRBV6-2 or TRBV6-3 to TRBJ2-1; possible D gene TRBD2, 6 bases. Trimming shortened V by 7 bases and J by 8 bases, and 18 bases separated the two germline ends. The CDR3 consists of 14 residues. Germline V gives CDR1 MNHEY, CDR2 SVGEGT.

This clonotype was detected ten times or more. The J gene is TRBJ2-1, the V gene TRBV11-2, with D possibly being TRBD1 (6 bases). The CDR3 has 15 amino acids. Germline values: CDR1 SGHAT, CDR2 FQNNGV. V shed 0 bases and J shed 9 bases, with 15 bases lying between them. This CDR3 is CASSLEGAPGVEQFF. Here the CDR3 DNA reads TGTGCCAGCAGCTTAGAGGGGGCTCCGGGTGTTGAGCAGTTCTTC.

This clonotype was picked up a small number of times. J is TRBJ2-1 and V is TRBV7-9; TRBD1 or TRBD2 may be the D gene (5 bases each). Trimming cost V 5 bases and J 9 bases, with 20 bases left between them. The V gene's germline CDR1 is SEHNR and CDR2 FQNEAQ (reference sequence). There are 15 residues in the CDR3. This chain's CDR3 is CASSHLPLGAAEQFF. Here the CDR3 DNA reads TGTGCCAGCAGCCACTTGCCTCTCGGGGCGGCTGAGCAGTTCTTC.

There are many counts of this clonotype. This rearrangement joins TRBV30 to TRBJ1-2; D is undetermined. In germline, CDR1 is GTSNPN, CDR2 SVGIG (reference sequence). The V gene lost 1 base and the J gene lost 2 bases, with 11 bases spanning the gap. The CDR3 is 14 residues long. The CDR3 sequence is CAWSAGLMNYGYTF. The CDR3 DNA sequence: TGTGCCTGGAGTGCCGGACTGATGAACTATGGCTACACCTTC.

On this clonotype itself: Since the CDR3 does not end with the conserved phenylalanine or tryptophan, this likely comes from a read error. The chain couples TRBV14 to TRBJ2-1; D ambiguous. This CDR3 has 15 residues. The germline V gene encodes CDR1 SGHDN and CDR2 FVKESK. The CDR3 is CATSQGTSSYNEQFL. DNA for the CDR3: TGTGCCACCAGCCAAGGAACCAGTTCCTACAATGAGCAGTTCCTC.

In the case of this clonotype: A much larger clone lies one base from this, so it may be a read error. For the CDR3, the DNA is TGTGCCAGCAGCTTAGGGGGCGCGGGGGAGACCAAGTACTTC. Amino acids: CASSLGGAGETKYF. This rearrangement joins TRBV5-4 to TRBJ2-5, with D perhaps assigned TRBD1 or TRBD2 (7 bases each). The germline V gene encodes CDR1 SGHNT and CDR2 YYREEE (reference sequence). The CDR3 length is 14 residues.

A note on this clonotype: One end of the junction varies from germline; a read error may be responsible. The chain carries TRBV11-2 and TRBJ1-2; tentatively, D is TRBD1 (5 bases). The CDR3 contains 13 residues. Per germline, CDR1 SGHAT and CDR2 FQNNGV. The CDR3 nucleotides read TGTGCCAACAGCTTAGGGGCCGGTTTTGGCCACACCTTT. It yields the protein CANSLGAGFGHTF.

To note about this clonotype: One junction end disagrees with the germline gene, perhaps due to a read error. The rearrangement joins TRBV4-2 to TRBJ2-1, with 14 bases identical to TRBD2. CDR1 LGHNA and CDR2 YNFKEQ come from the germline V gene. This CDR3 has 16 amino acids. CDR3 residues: CPSSPGTSGSDYEQFF. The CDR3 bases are TGCCCCAGCAGCCCCGGGACTAGCGGGAGTGACTATGAGCAGTTCTTC.

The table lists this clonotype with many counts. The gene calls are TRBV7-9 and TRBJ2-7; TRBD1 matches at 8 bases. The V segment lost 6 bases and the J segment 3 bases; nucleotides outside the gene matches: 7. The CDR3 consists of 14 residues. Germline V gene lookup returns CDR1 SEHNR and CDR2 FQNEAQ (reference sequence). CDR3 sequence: CASSRTGGDYEQYF. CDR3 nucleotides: TGTGCCAGCAGTAGAACAGGGGGAGACTACGAGCAGTACTTC.

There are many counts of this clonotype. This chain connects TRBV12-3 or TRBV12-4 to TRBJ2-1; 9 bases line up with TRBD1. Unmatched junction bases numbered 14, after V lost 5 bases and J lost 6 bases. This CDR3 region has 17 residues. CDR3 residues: CASSDPSTGGLFNEQFF. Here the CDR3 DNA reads TGTGCCAGCAGTGACCCCAGTACAGGGGGCCTTTTCAATGAGCAGTTCTTC.

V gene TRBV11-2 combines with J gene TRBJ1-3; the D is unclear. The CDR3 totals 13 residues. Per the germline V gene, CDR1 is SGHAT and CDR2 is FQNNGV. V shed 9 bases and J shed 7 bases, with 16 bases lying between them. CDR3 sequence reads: CARTSPNENTIYF. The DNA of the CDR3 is TGTGCCAGGACCAGCCCAAATGAGAACACCATATATTTT.

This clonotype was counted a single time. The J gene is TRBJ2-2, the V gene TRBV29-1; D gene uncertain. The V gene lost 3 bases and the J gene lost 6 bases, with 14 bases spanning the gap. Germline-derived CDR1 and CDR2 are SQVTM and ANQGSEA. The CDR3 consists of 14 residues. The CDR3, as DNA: TGCAGCGTTGACGCCGGAATGAGATCCGGGGAGCTGTTTTTT. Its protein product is CSVDAGMRSGELFF.

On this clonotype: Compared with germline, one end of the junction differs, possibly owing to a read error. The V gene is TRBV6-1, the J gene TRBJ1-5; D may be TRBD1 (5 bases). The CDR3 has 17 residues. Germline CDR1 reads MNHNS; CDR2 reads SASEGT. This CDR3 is CASSEARGGRSNQPQHF. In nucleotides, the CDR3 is TGTGCCAGCAGTGAAGCCCGGGGGGGAAGGAGCAATCAGCCCCAACATTTT.

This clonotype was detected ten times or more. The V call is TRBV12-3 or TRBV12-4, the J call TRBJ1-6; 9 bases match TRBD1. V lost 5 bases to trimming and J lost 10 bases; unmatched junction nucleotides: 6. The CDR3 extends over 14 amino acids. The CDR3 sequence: CASSPGQGVSPLHF. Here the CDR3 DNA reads TGTGCCAGCAGTCCGGGACAGGGTGTATCACCCCTCCACTTT.

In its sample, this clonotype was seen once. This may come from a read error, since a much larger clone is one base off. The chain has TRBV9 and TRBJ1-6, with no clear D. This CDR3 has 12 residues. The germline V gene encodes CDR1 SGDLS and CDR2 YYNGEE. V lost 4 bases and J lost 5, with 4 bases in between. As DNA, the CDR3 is TGTGCCAGCAGCTTCGATAATTCACCCCTCCACTTT. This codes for CASSFDNSPLHF.

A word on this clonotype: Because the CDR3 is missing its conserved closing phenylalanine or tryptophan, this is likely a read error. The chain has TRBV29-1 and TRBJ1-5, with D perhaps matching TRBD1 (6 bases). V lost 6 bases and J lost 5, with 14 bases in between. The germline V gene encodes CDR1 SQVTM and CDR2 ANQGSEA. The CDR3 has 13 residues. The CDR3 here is CSVGDKGDQPQHL. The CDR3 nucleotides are TGCAGCGTGGGGGACAAGGGAGATCAGCCCCAGCATTTG.

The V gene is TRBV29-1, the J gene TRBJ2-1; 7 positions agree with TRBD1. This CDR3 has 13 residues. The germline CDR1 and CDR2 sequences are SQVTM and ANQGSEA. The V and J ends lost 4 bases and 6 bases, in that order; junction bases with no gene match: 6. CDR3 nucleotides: TGCAGCGTTGCTTACAGGGGATTCAATGAGCAGTTCTTC. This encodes CSVAYRGFNEQFF.

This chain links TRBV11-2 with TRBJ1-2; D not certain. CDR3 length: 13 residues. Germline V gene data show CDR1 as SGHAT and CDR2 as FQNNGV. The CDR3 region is CASDQAGSYSYTF. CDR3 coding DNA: TGTGCAAGCGATCAGGCAGGATCGTATAGCTACACCTTC.

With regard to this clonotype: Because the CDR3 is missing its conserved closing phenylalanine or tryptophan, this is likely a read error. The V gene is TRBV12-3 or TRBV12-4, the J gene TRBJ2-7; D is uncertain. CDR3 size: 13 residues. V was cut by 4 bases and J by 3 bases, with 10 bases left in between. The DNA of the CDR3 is TGTGCCAGCAGTTCGCCGACCGACTACGAGCAGTACTCC. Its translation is CASSSPTDYEQYS.

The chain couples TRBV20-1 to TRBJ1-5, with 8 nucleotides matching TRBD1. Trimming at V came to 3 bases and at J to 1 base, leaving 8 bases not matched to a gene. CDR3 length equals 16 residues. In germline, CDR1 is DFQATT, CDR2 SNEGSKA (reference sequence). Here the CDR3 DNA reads TGCAGTGCTAGCGGCAGGGGGCTTCGGAGCAATCAGCCCCAGCATTTT. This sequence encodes CSASGRGLRSNQPQHF.

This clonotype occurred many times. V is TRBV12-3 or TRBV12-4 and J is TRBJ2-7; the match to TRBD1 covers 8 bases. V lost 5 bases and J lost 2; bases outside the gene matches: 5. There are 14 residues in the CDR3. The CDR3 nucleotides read TGTGCCAGCAGTCCCGGACAGGGTACCTACGAGCAGTACTTC. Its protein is CASSPGQGTYEQYF.

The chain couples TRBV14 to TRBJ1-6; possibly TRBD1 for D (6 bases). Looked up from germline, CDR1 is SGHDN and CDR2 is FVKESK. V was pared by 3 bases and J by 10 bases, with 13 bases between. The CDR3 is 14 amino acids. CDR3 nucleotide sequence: TGTGCCAGCAGCCACTCAGGGGAAAACTCACCCCTCCACTTT. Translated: CASSHSGENSPLHF.

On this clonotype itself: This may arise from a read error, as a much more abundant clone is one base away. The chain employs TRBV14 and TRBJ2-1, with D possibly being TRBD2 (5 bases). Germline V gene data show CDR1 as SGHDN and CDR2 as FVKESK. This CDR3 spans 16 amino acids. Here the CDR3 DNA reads TGTGCCAGCAGCTATCCCAGCGGAAGCTCCTACAATGGGCAGTTCTTC. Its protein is CASSYPSGSSYNGQFF.

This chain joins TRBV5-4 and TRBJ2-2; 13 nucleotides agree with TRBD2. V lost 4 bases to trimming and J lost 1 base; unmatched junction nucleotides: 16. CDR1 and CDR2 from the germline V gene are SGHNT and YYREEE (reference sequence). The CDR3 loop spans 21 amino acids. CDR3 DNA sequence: TGTGCCAGCAGCCTTACTGGGACTAGCGGGGAGTTCCTCGTGAACACCGGGGAGCTGTTTTTT. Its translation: CASSLTGTSGEFLVNTGELFF.